Below, 22 T cell receptor beta chains from the same sample are listed, as sequenced in a study of blood T cell repertoires in COVID-19. Assay used: immunoSEQ multiplex PCR; TCRdb lists only in-frame clones, some missing. The data show around 170,000 clones, roughly 90% seen once. The sequencing sample was made of peripheral blood. Receptor source: a man aged 55 to 69 with acute or convalescent COVID-19.

This chain uses TRBV7-9 with TRBJ1-2; a possible D gene is TRBD1 (6 bases). The CDR3 consists of 13 residues. The germline CDR1 and CDR2 sequences are SEHNR and FQNEAQ (reference sequence). V lost 0 bases to trimming and J lost 8 bases, with 10 bases between them. The CDR3 DNA is TGTGCCAGCAGCTTAGCTAACAGGGCCGGCTACACCTTC. Translated: CASSLANRAGYTF.

This clone was counted a single time. The chain carries TRBV20-1 and TRBJ2-4; 9 nucleotides align to TRBD1. V lost 5 bases and J lost 15; bases outside the gene matches: 8. The CDR3 has 11 residues. Germline lookup yields CDR1 DFQATT and CDR2 SNEGSKA (reference sequence). The CDR3 protein is CSAERDRAPYF. The DNA of the CDR3 is TGCAGTGCTGAGCGGGACAGGGCTCCGTACTTC.

V usage is TRBV20-1 and J usage is TRBJ2-1, with TRBD2 identical over 8 bases. With 5 bases clipped from V and 15 bases from J, the junction kept 9 bases outside the gene matches. The V gene's germline CDR1 is DFQATT and CDR2 SNEGSKA (reference sequence). The CDR3 covers 11 residues. CDR3 loop: CSASRGLALFF. CDR3 DNA: TGCAGTGCTTCTCGAGGACTAGCCCTGTTCTTC.

The V gene is TRBV7-2, the J gene TRBJ1-2, with TRBD1 as a possible D gene (5 bases). Germline CDR1 SGHTA, CDR2 FQGNSA. The length of the CDR3 is 11 residues. With 6 bases removed from V and 8 bases from J, the gap between germline ends came to 10 bases. CDR3 bases: TGTGCCAGCAGGCCGACAGTAGGCTACACCTTC. Translation: CASRPTVGYTF.

V gene TRBV30 combines with J gene TRBJ1-2; D gene ambiguous. Germline V gene lookup returns CDR1 GTSNPN and CDR2 SVGIG (reference sequence). Deletions cut 4 bases from V and 4 bases from J, with 10 bases between. CDR3 length: 12 residues. CDR3 nucleotide sequence: TGTGCCTGGAACCCGGGAACCTATGGCTACACCTTC. Amino acid sequence: CAWNPGTYGYTF.

Only a few counts were recorded for this clone. CDR3 in DNA: TGTGCCAGCAGGGACATCGGTAATTCACCCCTCCACTTT. It specifies CASRDIGNSPLHF. The rearrangement links TRBV2 to TRBJ1-6, with D possibly matching TRBD1 (5 bases). Trimming left V 6 bases short and J 6 bases short, with 9 bases between. The V gene's germline CDR1 is SNHLY and CDR2 FYNNEI. CDR3 length: 13 amino acids.

This clone was found once. The gene calls are TRBV6-5 and TRBJ1-6; 7 bases line up with TRBD1. The germline V gene encodes CDR1 MNHEY and CDR2 SVGAGI. The CDR3 is made up of 13 amino acids. J lost 11 bases, V lost 6 bases, and 7 bases had no gene match. CDR3 loop: CASSPQGQAPLHF. The CDR3 coding sequence is TGTGCCAGCAGCCCCCAAGGACAGGCACCCCTCCACTTT.

Written as DNA, the CDR3 is TGTGCCAGCAGCTTACAGGGAGGATATAGCAATCAGCCCCAGCATTTT. Encoded protein: CASSLQGGYSNQPQHF. The J gene is TRBJ1-5, the V gene TRBV7-2, with a tentative D call TRBD1 (5 bases). This CDR3 has 16 residues. Deletions cut 2 bases from V and 0 bases from J, with 11 bases between. From germline, CDR1 is SGHTA and CDR2 FQGNSA.

The V and J genes are TRBV24-1 and TRBJ1-1, with 11 bases fitting TRBD1. V was clipped by 6 bases and J by 11 bases; unmatched bases: 13. This CDR3 spans 15 amino acids. Germline V gene sequence: CDR1 KGHDR, CDR2 SFDVKD. As DNA, the CDR3 is TGTGCCACCAGTACAACGAGGGACAGGGGGGCGCCGGCTTTCTTT. Translated: CATSTTRDRGAPAFF.

This chain links TRBV2 with TRBJ1-4, with D uncertain. Germline CDR1 SNHLY, CDR2 FYNNEI. V was shortened by 3 bases and J by 10 bases, with 6 bases between the two germline ends. CDR3 length equals 11 residues. CDR3 loop: CASSDTRKLFF. CDR3 DNA: TGTGCCAGCAGTGACACGAGAAAACTGTTTTTT.

The chain recombines TRBV6-5 with TRBJ1-2; 8 bases are shared with TRBD1. The junction had 4 bases not matched to a gene; V was cut back by 6 bases and J by 7 bases. CDR3 length equals 12 residues. Germline V gene lookup returns CDR1 MNHEY and CDR2 SVGAGI. CDR3 in DNA: TGTGCCAGCAGCCCGACAGGGGCTGGCTACACCTTC. It codes for CASSPTGAGYTF.

This chain connects TRBV15 to TRBJ2-4; D call uncertain. V dropped 2 bases and J dropped 2 bases, with 13 bases sitting between them. The CDR3 runs 16 residues. Looked up from germline, CDR1 is LNHNV and CDR2 is YYDKDF (reference sequence). This chain's CDR3 is CATSRNLVPPKNIQYF. The CDR3 bases are TGTGCCACCAGCAGAAACCTAGTTCCCCCCAAAAACATTCAGTACTTC.

The chain couples TRBV5-4 to TRBJ2-2; no firm D call. Per the germline V gene, CDR1 is SGHNT and CDR2 is YYREEE (reference sequence). Between the trimmed V and J ends, which lost 0 bases and 10 bases, there was a span of 7 bases. The CDR3 has 12 amino acids. CDR3 coding DNA: TGTGCCAGCAGCTTGGGTGACAAGGAGCTGTTTTTT. Translation gives CASSLGDKELFF.

The chain employs TRBV7-9 and TRBJ1-4; no clear D. Germline CDR1 reads SEHNR; CDR2 reads FQNEAQ (reference sequence). The CDR3 contains 17 residues. Between the trimmed V and J ends, which lost 5 bases and 3 bases, there was a span of 19 bases. The CDR3 loop is CASSPFVRTGSNEKLFF. The CDR3 DNA reads TGTGCCAGCAGCCCTTTTGTTCGTACCGGTTCTAATGAAAAACTGTTTTTT.

This clone was counted once. The CDR3 sequence: CASRPHRVTEAFF. The CDR3, as DNA: TGTGCCAGCAGACCCCACAGGGTCACTGAAGCTTTCTTT. This sequence joins TRBV27 and TRBJ1-1, with a possible D match to TRBD1 (6 bases). The CDR3 consists of 13 residues. V was shortened by 6 bases and J by 4 bases, with 12 bases between the two germline ends. Germline CDR1 reads MNHEY; CDR2 reads SMNVEV (reference sequence).

This clone has ten or more counts. This chain links TRBV5-1 with TRBJ1-1; no clear D. Germline CDR1 is SGHRS and CDR2 is YFSETQ. Trimming shortened V by 3 bases and J by 5 bases, and 14 bases separated the two germline ends. The CDR3 consists of 14 residues. This CDR3 is CASSWSTSGTEAFF. The CDR3 nucleotides read TGCGCCAGCAGCTGGAGTACGTCGGGAACTGAAGCTTTCTTT. The full variable domain, with the rest looked up from reference TRBV5-1 and TRBJ1-1, is KAGVTQTPRYLIKTRGQQVTLSCSPISGHRSVSWYQQTPGQGLQFLFEYFSETQRNKGNFPGRFSGRQFSNSRSEMNVSTLELGDSALYLCASSWSTSGTEAFFGQGTRLTVV.

The gene calls are TRBV5-1 and TRBJ2-7; a weak D match, TRBD1 (5 bases). The V and J ends lost 4 bases and 5 bases respectively, with 10 bases between them. The V gene's germline CDR1 is SGHRS and CDR2 YFSETQ. The CDR3 has 12 amino acids. This CDR3 reads CASSRGQNEQYF. DNA for the CDR3: TGCGCCAGCAGCCGCGGACAAAACGAGCAGTACTTC.

The chain joins TRBV5-6 to TRBJ1-2, with unresolved D. CDR3 length equals 13 residues. Germline V lookup: CDR1 SGHDT, CDR2 YYEEEE. The germline V and J ends were trimmed by 1 base and 8 bases, with 12 bases remaining between them. The CDR3 DNA follows: TGTGCCAGCAGCTTGAACCAAGCCTACGGCTACACCTTC. Its protein is CASSLNQAYGYTF.

The V and J genes are TRBV30 and TRBJ1-6; TRBD1 matches 7 bases. The germline CDR1 and CDR2 sequences are GTSNPN and SVGIG (reference sequence). The CDR3 covers 18 residues. J gave up 2 bases and V 2 bases, and 12 bases lay outside the gene matches. The CDR3 nucleotides are TGTGCCTGGAGTATAGGGGTGAGGGGGCTCACCTATAATTCACCCCTCCACTTT. The encoded protein is CAWSIGVRGLTYNSPLHF.

This clone turned up a few times. The J gene is TRBJ2-3, the V gene TRBV5-4, with 7 bases identical to TRBD1. This CDR3 contains 14 residues. Looked up from germline, CDR1 is SGHNT and CDR2 is YYREEE (reference sequence). The trim removed 2 bases at V and 4 bases at J, leaving 4 bases unmatched. The CDR3 loop reads CASSLQGYSDTQYF. CDR3 nucleotides: TGTGCCAGCAGCTTACAGGGGTACTCAGATACGCAGTATTTT.

This chain links TRBV7-8 with TRBJ1-1, with D perhaps matching TRBD1 (5 bases). CDR3 length equals 15 residues. With 1 base removed from V and 6 bases from J, the gap between germline ends came to 15 bases. From germline, CDR1 is SGHVS and CDR2 FQNEAQ. The CDR3 region is CASSLEERGRAEAFF. In DNA, the CDR3 is TGTGCCAGCAGCTTAGAAGAAAGGGGAAGAGCTGAAGCTTTCTTT.

The V gene is TRBV11-3, the J gene TRBJ2-3, with TRBD2 matching 7 bases. The length of the CDR3 is 14 residues. Germline CDR1 and CDR2: SGHNT and YENEEA. J was trimmed by 9 bases and V by 5 bases; bases with no gene match: 11. CDR3 residues: CASSKTTSPRTQYF. The CDR3, as DNA: TGTGCCAGCAGCAAGACGACTAGCCCCCGGACGCAGTATTTT.